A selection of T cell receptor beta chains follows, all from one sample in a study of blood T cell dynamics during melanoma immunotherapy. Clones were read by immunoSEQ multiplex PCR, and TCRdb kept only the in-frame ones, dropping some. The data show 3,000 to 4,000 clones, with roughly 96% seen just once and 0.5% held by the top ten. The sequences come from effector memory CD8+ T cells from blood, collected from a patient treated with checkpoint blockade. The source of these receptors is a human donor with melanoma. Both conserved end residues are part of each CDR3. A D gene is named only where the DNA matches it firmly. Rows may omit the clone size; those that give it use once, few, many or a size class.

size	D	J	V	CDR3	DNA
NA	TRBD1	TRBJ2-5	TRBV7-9	CASSPDRGETQYF	TGTGCCAGCAGCCCCGACAGGGGAGAGACCCAGTACTTC
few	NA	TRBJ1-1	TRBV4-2	CASSHGGKNTEAFF	TGTGCCAGCAGCCACGGAGGGAAGAACACTGAAGCTTTCTTT
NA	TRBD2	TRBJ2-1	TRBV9	CASSAGTTNNEQFF	TGTGCCAGCAGCGCCGGGACTACCAACAATGAGCAGTTCTTC
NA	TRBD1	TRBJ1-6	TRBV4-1	CASSQNPGQGEFHSPLHF	TGCGCCAGCAGCCAAAACCCGGGACAGGGGGAATTTCATTCACCCCTCCACTTT
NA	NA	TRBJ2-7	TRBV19	CASSIDMTYEQYF	TGTGCCAGTAGTATAGATATGACTTACGAGCAGTACTTC
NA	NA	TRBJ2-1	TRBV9	CASSVESSPYNEQFF	TGTGCCAGCAGCGTAGAATCTAGCCCCTACAATGAGCAGTTCTTC
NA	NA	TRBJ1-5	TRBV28	CASSTPTESNQPQHF	TGTGCCAGCAGCACTCCGACGGAAAGCAATCAGCCCCAGCATTTT
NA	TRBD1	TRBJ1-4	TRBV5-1	CASSPDRGGAEKLFF	TGCGCCAGCAGCCCGGACAGGGGAGGGGCTGAAAAACTGTTTTTT
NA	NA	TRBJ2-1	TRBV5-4	CASSSVYHEQFF	TGTGCCAGCAGCTCGGTTTACCATGAGCAGTTCTTC
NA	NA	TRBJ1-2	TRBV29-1	CSVESQVNYGYTF	TGCAGCGTTGAGTCTCAGGTCAACTATGGCTACACCTTC
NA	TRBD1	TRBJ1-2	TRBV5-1	CASSLDRGRDGYTF	TGCGCCAGCAGCCTCGACAGGGGGCGGGATGGCTACACCTTC
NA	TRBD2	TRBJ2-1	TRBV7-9	CASSSPGGSSYNEQFF	TGTGCCAGCAGCTCCCCCGGGGGGAGCTCCTACAATGAGCAGTTCTTC
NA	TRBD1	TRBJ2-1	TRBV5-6	CASSSGTGSTEQFF	TGTGCCAGCAGCTCAGGGACAGGGAGCACAGAGCAGTTCTTC
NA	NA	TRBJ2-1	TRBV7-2	CASSFRQGLRDYNEQFF	TGTGCCAGCAGCTTTCGCCAGGGCCTCCGGGACTACAATGAGCAGTTCTTC
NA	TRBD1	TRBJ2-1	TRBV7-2	CASSPTGAPYNEQFF	TGTGCCAGCAGTCCAACAGGGGCGCCATACAATGAGCAGTTCTTC
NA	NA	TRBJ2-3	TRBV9	CASGTVTDTQYF	TGTGCCAGTGGGACCGTCACAGATACGCAGTATTTT
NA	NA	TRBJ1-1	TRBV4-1	CASSNVVVGNTEAFF	TGCGCCAGCAGTAATGTAGTCGTAGGGAACACTGAAGCTTTCTTT
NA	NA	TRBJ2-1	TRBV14	CASSLWDVRGNEQFF	TGTGCCAGCAGCCTGTGGGACGTAAGGGGCAATGAGCAGTTCTTC
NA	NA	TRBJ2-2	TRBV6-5	CASSSNLGVGELFF	TGTGCCAGCAGTTCCAACCTAGGGGTCGGGGAGCTGTTTTTT
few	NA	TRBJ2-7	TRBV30	CAWSLEGGYEQYF	TGTGCCTGGAGCCTCGAGGGGGGCTACGAGCAGTACTTC
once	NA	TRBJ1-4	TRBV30	CAWSVVPGDEKLFF	TGTGCCTGGAGTGTAGTCCCTGGGGATGAAAAACTGTTTTTT
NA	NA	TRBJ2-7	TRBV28	CASSYGSLYEQYF	TGTGCCAGCAGTTATGGCTCCCTCTACGAGCAGTACTTC
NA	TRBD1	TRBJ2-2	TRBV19	CATGGTGELFF	TGTGCCACAGGGGGCACCGGGGAGCTGTTTTTT
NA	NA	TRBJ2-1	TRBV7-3	CASSSHLSSYNEQFF	TGTGCCAGCAGCTCTCATCTGAGCTCCTACAATGAGCAGTTCTTC
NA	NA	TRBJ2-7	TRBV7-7	CASSLVEGGEQYF	TGTGCCAGCAGCTTAGTGGAGGGGGGCGAGCAGTACTTC
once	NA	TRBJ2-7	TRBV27	CASSMASGATYEQYF	TGTGCCAGCAGCATGGCCAGCGGCGCAACCTACGAGCAGTACTTC
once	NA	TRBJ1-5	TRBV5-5	CASSLWGSGQPQHF	TGTGCCAGCAGCTTGTGGGGCTCGGGGCAGCCCCAGCATTTT
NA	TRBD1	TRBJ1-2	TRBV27	CASSLQTGTAYGYTF	TGTGCCAGCAGTTTGCAGACCGGGACAGCGTATGGCTACACCTTC
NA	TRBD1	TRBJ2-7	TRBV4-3	CASSQAAGQGYEQYF	TGCGCCAGCAGCCAAGCCGCCGGACAGGGCTACGAGCAGTACTTC
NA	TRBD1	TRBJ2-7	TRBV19	CASSVGTGYEQYF	TGTGCCAGTAGTGTCGGGACAGGGTACGAGCAGTACTTC
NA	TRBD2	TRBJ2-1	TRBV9	CASSVGGRASYNEQFF	TGTGCCAGCAGCGTTGGGGGGAGGGCCTCCTACAATGAGCAGTTCTTC
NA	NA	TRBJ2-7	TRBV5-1	CASSLDRGGIVVYEQYF	TGCGCCAGCAGCTTGGACAGGGGGGGTATCGTAGTCTACGAGCAGTACTTC
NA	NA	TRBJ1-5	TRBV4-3	CASSQDLGTYQPQHF	TGCGCCAGCAGCCAAGATTTAGGGACTTATCAGCCCCAGCATTTT
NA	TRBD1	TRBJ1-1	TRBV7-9	CASSSRDRPNTEAFF	TGTGCCAGCAGCTCCCGGGACAGGCCGAACACTGAAGCTTTCTTT
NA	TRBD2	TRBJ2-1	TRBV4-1	CASSIGTSGHNEQFF	TGCGCCAGCAGCATCGGGACTAGCGGCCACAATGAGCAGTTCTTC
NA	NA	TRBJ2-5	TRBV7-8	CASSLVGIEETQYF	TGTGCCAGCAGCTTAGTTGGGATAGAAGAGACCCAGTACTTC
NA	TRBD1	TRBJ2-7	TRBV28	CASPGTGGEQYF	TGTGCCAGCCCGGGGACAGGGGGAGAGCAGTACTTC
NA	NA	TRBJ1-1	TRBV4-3	CASRDHELGDTEAFF	TGCGCCAGCAGAGACCACGAGTTAGGGGACACTGAAGCTTTCTTT
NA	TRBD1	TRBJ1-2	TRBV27	CASSLWGTGNYGYTF	TGTGCCAGCAGTTTATGGGGGACAGGGAACTATGGCTACACCTTC
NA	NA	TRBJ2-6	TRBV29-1	CSVEDSSTTRSGANVLTF	TGCAGCGTTGAAGACAGCTCGACCACTAGATCTGGGGCCAACGTCCTGACTTTC
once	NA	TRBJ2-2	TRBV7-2	CASSLGTGELFF	TGTGCCAGCAGCTTAGGCACCGGGGAGCTGTTTTTT
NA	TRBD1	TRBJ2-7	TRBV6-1	CASSVGQAYEQYF	TGTGCCAGCAGTGTGGGACAGGCCTACGAGCAGTACTTC
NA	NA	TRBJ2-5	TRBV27	CASSLAGLETQYF	TGTGCCAGCAGTTTAGCGGGCCTAGAGACCCAGTACTTC
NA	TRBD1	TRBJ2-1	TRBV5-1	CASSGGQGQQFF	TGCGCCAGCAGCGGGGGACAGGGACAACAGTTCTTC
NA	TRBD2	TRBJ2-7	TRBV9	CASSVGSGRSYEQYF	TGTGCCAGCAGCGTAGGTAGCGGGAGGTCCTACGAGCAGTACTTC
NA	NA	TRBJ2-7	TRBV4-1	CASSQVSFTDEQYF	TGCGCCAGCAGCCAAGTAAGCTTTACAGACGAGCAGTACTTC
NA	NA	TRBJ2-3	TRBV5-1	CASRGPQGLNTDTQYF	TGCGCCAGCAGGGGCCCCCAGGGACTGAACACAGATACGCAGTATTTT
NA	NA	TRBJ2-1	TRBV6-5	CASSYSGPPTYNEQFF	TGTGCCAGCAGTTACTCCGGGCCCCCGACCTACAATGAGCAGTTCTTC
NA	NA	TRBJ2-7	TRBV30	CAWNLGQIYEQYF	TGTGCCTGGAACCTGGGGCAGATCTACGAGCAGTACTTC
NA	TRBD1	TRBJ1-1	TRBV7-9	CASSPNLGQGPEAFF	TGTGCCAGCAGTCCTAATTTGGGACAGGGACCTGAAGCTTTCTTT
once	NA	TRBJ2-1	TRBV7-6	CASSPGKAGNNEQFF	TGTGCCAGCAGCCCCGGGAAGGCGGGAAACAATGAGCAGTTCTTC
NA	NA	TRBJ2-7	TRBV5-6	CASSLTGLNSYEQYF	TGTGCCAGCAGCTTGACTGGACTGAACTCCTACGAGCAGTACTTC
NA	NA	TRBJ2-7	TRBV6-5	CASSYGQYEQYF	TGTGCCAGCAGTTACGGCCAGTACGAGCAGTACTTC